This entry lists 28 T cell receptor beta chains sequenced from one sample in a study of Ad26.COV2.S vaccination and SARS-CoV-2 variants. Assay: immunoSEQ multiplex PCR; the TCRdb copy retains only in-frame clones and omits some. The sample has over 400,000 clones; 80% to 95% are singletons. The sample's treatment: roughly 18 received Ad26.COV2.S at low or high dose, single or two shots; roughly five received placebo; per-sample allocation not given. Specimen acquisition occurred on day 63 following the initial vaccine or placebo injection. The specimen was peripheral blood, collected in a trial of Ad26.COV2.S vaccine versus placebo. These receptors were obtained from a person aged 18-60 years who received the Ad26.COV2.S COVID-19 vaccine or a placebo.

The V and J genes are TRBV7-2 and TRBJ1-2; D is perhaps TRBD1 (6 bases). This CDR3 contains 15 residues. CDR1 SGHTA and CDR2 FQGNSA come from the germline V gene. V lost 3 bases to trimming and J lost 7 bases, with 18 bases between them. Written as DNA, the CDR3 is TGTGCCAGCAGCTTTGGCGTCAGGGGCTCAATTGGCTACACCTTC. Its translation is CASSFGVRGSIGYTF.

The V and J genes are TRBV27 and TRBJ1-1, with D uncertain. Germline CDR1 MNHEY, CDR2 SMNVEV (reference sequence). The CDR3 loop spans 15 amino acids. Deletions cut 2 bases from V and 2 bases from J, with 12 bases between. CDR3 region: CASSLGGWGNTEAFF. DNA for the CDR3: TGTGCCAGCAGTTTAGGTGGGTGGGGTAACACTGAAGCTTTCTTT.

This chain joins TRBV14 and TRBJ2-7; D uncertain. Germline-derived CDR1 and CDR2 are SGHDN and FVKESK. The CDR3 sequence is 12 residues long. Deletions cut 4 bases from V and 0 bases from J, with 4 bases between. CDR3 in DNA: TGTGCCAGCAGCCTCTCCTCCTACGAGCAGTACTTC. It specifies CASSLSSYEQYF. The full variable domain, completed using reference TRBV14 and TRBJ2-7, is EAGVTQFPSHSVIEKGQTVTLRCDPISGHDNLYWYRRVMGKEIKFLLHFVKESKQDESGMPNNRFLAERTGGTYSTLKVQPAELEDSGVYFCASSLSSYEQYFGPGTRLTVT.

V and J are TRBV4-1 and TRBJ2-7; D is uncertain. V lost 4 bases, J lost 3 bases, and 22 bases lay in between. This CDR3 comprises 17 residues. CDR1 and CDR2 from the germline V gene are MGHRA and YSYEKL. This CDR3 is CASSPSIEARPIYEQYF. CDR3 coding DNA: TGCGCCAGCAGCCCATCCATTGAGGCCCGCCCGATCTACGAGCAGTACTTC.

This sequence joins TRBV28 and TRBJ1-2; D call uncertain. This CDR3 is built from 13 residues. V gave up 3 bases and J gave up 8 bases, with 13 bases separating them. The germline gives CDR1 MDHEN, CDR2 SYDVKM. The CDR3: CASSFVQRVGYTF. The CDR3 region has the DNA TGTGCCAGCAGTTTCGTGCAGAGGGTAGGCTACACCTTC.

The chain employs TRBV9 and TRBJ2-7; 10 bases map to TRBD1. From germline, CDR1 is SGDLS and CDR2 YYNGEE. J was trimmed by 6 bases and V by 4 bases; bases with no gene match: 4. The CDR3 has 13 residues. The CDR3 loop reads CASSTTGGGEQYF. Here the CDR3 DNA reads TGTGCCAGCAGCACGACAGGGGGCGGCGAGCAGTACTTC.

The CDR3 sequence is CASSLSYPGTGSGGYTF. The CDR3 DNA is TGTGCCAGCAGTTTATCCTACCCTGGGACAGGGTCCGGGGGCTACACCTTC. This sequence joins TRBV27 and TRBJ1-2, with 9 bases that match TRBD1. CDR1 MNHEY and CDR2 SMNVEV come from the germline V gene (reference sequence). This CDR3 is built from 17 residues. The trim removed 0 bases at V and 8 bases at J, leaving 13 bases unmatched.

This clone came up a few times. The chain is built from TRBV30 and TRBJ1-3; 8 nucleotides align to TRBD1. The CDR3 runs to 15 residues. Germline CDR1 GTSNPN, CDR2 SVGIG (reference sequence). V gave up 0 bases and J gave up 5 bases; unmatched junction bases: 6. The CDR3: CAWSVGQGMRNTIYF. Here the CDR3 DNA reads TGTGCCTGGAGTGTAGGACAGGGAATGAGAAACACCATATATTTT. Complete variable domain (other parts from reference TRBV30 and TRBJ1-3): SQTIHQWPATLVQPVGSPLSLECTVEGTSNPNLYWYRQAAGRGLQLLFYSVGIGQISSEVPQNLSASRPQDRQFILSSKKLLLSDSGFYLCAWSVGQGMRNTIYFGEGSWLTVV.

CDR3 in DNA: TGTGCCAGTAGCCGAGGACAGGGCTGGGAGACCCAGTACTTC. It specifies CASSRGQGWETQYF. The chain links TRBV19 to TRBJ2-5; 8 nucleotides line up with TRBD1. There are 14 residues in the CDR3. The V segment lost 6 bases and the J segment 5 bases; nucleotides outside the gene matches: 8. Looked up from germline, CDR1 is LNHDA and CDR2 is SQIVND (reference sequence).

The sample holds a few counts of this clone. The chain is built from TRBV5-4 and TRBJ2-7; the match to TRBD2 covers 15 bases. The junction had 16 bases not matched to a gene; V was cut back by 2 bases and J by 4 bases. Germline-derived CDR1 and CDR2 are SGHNT and YYREEE (reference sequence). The CDR3 contains 20 residues. Written as DNA, the CDR3 is TGTGCCAGCAGCTTATTTAGGACTAGCGGGGGGGCTGGAACTCTATACGAGCAGTACTTC. Translated: CASSLFRTSGGAGTLYEQYF.

In the case of this clone: The same CDR3 arises from other DNA sequences in this sample as well. In DNA, the CDR3 is TGCGCCAGCAGCTTGAGCGGGGGGCTCTACAATGAGCAGTTCTTC. Its protein is CASSLSGGLYNEQFF. The rearrangement links TRBV5-1 to TRBJ2-1, with TRBD2 identical over 9 bases. This CDR3 is built from 15 residues. With 1 base clipped from V and 3 bases from J, the junction kept 2 bases outside the gene matches. The germline gives CDR1 SGHRS, CDR2 YFSETQ.

In its sample, this clone was seen once. The chain joins TRBV30 to TRBJ1-5, with 7 bases lining up with TRBD1. The CDR3 sequence is 16 residues long. Germline V gene lookup returns CDR1 GTSNPN and CDR2 SVGIG (reference sequence). Unmatched junction bases numbered 13, after V lost 3 bases and J lost 5 bases. The CDR3 is CAWSIQGTEVYQPQHF. CDR3 nucleotides: TGTGCCTGGAGCATTCAGGGGACAGAGGTTTATCAGCCCCAGCATTTT.

The chain employs TRBV18 and TRBJ2-2, with D perhaps being TRBD1 or TRBD2 (5 bases each). CDR1 and CDR2 from the germline V gene are KGHSH and LQKENI. V gave up 2 bases and J gave up 1 base, with 5 bases separating them. The CDR3 extends over 14 amino acids. The CDR3 DNA sequence: TGTGCCAGCTCACCAGGGGGGAACACCGGGGAGCTGTTTTTT. Amino acid sequence: CASSPGGNTGELFF. Supplemented by reference TRBV18 and TRBJ2-2, the full variable domain reads NAGVMQNPRHLVRRRGQEARLRCSPMKGHSHVYWYRQLPEEGLKFMVYLQKENIIDESGMPKERFSAEFPKEGPSILRIQQVVRGDSAAYFCASSPGGNTGELFFGEGSRLTVL.

The chain is built from TRBV9 and TRBJ1-1; D may be TRBD1 (6 bases). The CDR3 extends over 14 amino acids. Germline CDR1 is SGDLS and CDR2 is YYNGEE. V was pared by 4 bases and J by 5 bases, with 15 bases between. The CDR3 DNA is TGTGCCAGCAGCCCCCAGGGGTATAGGACTGAAGCTTTCTTT. Translated: CASSPQGYRTEAFF.

The chain links TRBV9 to TRBJ1-2; D possibly corresponds to TRBD1 (5 bases). In germline, CDR1 is SGDLS, CDR2 YYNGEE. The CDR3 has 15 amino acids. Trimming stripped 4 bases from V and 6 bases from J, with 19 bases between. DNA for the CDR3: TGTGCCAGCAGCCCTCGCAGGGTGCGGGACGATGGCTACACCTTC. Translation: CASSPRRVRDDGYTF.

This clone occurred once. The chain recombines TRBV7-2 with TRBJ1-3; D gene uncertain. Trimming left V 5 bases short and J 0 bases short, with 14 bases between. The CDR3 runs 16 residues. Germline CDR1 reads SGHTA; CDR2 reads FQGNSA. This CDR3 reads CASSPGRASSGNTIYF. Here the CDR3 DNA reads TGTGCCAGCAGCCCTGGAAGGGCCAGCTCTGGAAACACCATATATTTT.

This rearrangement joins TRBV6-2 or TRBV6-3 to TRBJ2-7; 9 bases are a match to TRBD1. V trimming: 5 bases; J trimming: 3 bases; junction bases outside the gene matches: 5. The CDR3 has 14 residues. The germline gives CDR1 MNHEY, CDR2 SVGEGT. Here the CDR3 reads CASSTGTGSYEQYF. The CDR3 nucleotides are TGTGCCAGCAGTACGGGGACAGGGAGCTACGAGCAGTACTTC.

This chain links TRBV19 with TRBJ2-1; 8 positions agree with TRBD2. Trimming removed 7 bases from V and 4 bases from J; junction bases left unmatched: 9. The CDR3 has 15 amino acids. CDR1 and CDR2 (germline): LNHDA, SQIVND (reference sequence). The CDR3 DNA sequence: TGTGCCAGTAAGGTCGGGGGGGCCTTTTACAATGAGCAGTTCTTC. Protein: CASKVGGAFYNEQFF.

The chain recombines TRBV29-1 with TRBJ1-3; TRBD1 aligns across 9 bases. V gave up 3 bases and J gave up 2 bases; unmatched junction bases: 8. This CDR3 is 16 amino acids long. The germline V gene encodes CDR1 SQVTM and CDR2 ANQGSEA. CDR3 sequence: CSVETGGRLAGNTIYF. In DNA, the CDR3 is TGCAGCGTTGAGACAGGGGGTCGGTTGGCTGGAAACACCATATATTTT. The complete variable domain, with remaining parts taken from reference TRBV29-1 and TRBJ1-3, reads SAVISQKPSRDICQRGTSLTIQCQVDSQVTMMFWYRQQPGQSLTLIATANQGSEATYESGFVIDKFPISRPNLTFSTLTVSNMSPEDSSIYLCSVETGGRLAGNTIYFGEGSWLTVV.

The gene calls are TRBV19 and TRBJ2-5, with 10 bases identical to TRBD2. CDR3 length: 16 amino acids. After removal of 3 bases from V and 0 bases from J, the junction contained 4 bases not matched to a gene. Germline V lookup: CDR1 LNHDA, CDR2 SQIVND (reference sequence). The CDR3 nucleotides read TGTGCCAGTAGTATTAGCGGGGGGACGTACCAAGAGACCCAGTACTTC. Encoded protein: CASSISGGTYQETQYF.

The chain uses TRBV7-8 and TRBJ2-7; 9 bases are a match to TRBD1. CDR1 SGHVS and CDR2 FQNEAQ come from the germline V gene. CDR3 length equals 16 residues. The ends lost 2 bases at V and 4 bases at J; junction bases unmatched: 9. DNA of the CDR3: TGTGCCAGCAGCTTATGGGAGGGGGACAGGGTTTACGAGCAGTACTTC. This encodes CASSLWEGDRVYEQYF.

This clone was detected a few times. The rearrangement links TRBV9 to TRBJ2-3; no reliable D call. This CDR3 contains 13 residues. V was clipped by 5 bases and J by 1 base, with 8 bases between them. Germline V gives CDR1 SGDLS, CDR2 YYNGEE. DNA of the CDR3: TGTGCCAGCAGTAGACTGGGCACAGATACGCAGTATTTT. This sequence encodes CASSRLGTDTQYF.

The chain recombines TRBV4-3 with TRBJ1-5; D gene ambiguous. V dropped 0 bases and J dropped 6 bases, with 9 bases sitting between them. This CDR3 has 14 residues. Germline CDR1 is LGHNA and CDR2 is YSLEER. CDR3 region: CASSQDRLRQPQHF. The CDR3 bases are TGCGCCAGCAGCCAAGATAGGCTTCGTCAGCCCCAGCATTTT.

The gene calls are TRBV6-2 or TRBV6-3 and TRBJ2-3; the D gene is possibly TRBD2 (5 bases). This CDR3 has 16 residues. Germline lookup yields CDR1 MNHEY and CDR2 SVGEGT. Trimming removed 5 bases from V and 3 bases from J, with 18 bases in between. The CDR3: CASSPPGSTTTDTQYF. As DNA, the CDR3 is TGTGCCAGCAGTCCCCCGGGGTCCACGACTACAGATACGCAGTATTTT.

This chain links TRBV7-8 with TRBJ2-7, with unresolved D. Germline values: CDR1 SGHVS, CDR2 FQNEAQ. The V gene lost 5 bases and the J gene lost 4 bases, with 15 bases spanning the gap. CDR3 size: 14 residues. CDR3 sequence reads: CASSPTQQEYEQYF. The CDR3 DNA follows: TGTGCCAGCAGCCCCACGCAGCAAGAGTACGAGCAGTACTTC.

The genes are TRBV25-1 and TRBJ1-1, with D possibly TRBD1 on 6 matching bases. There are 14 residues in the CDR3. CDR1 is MGHDK and CDR2 is SYGVNS in the germline V gene. V was clipped by 3 bases and J by 2 bases, with 10 bases between them. CDR3 bases: TGTGCCAGCAGTGACACAGGGATTAACACTGAAGCTTTCTTT. Its protein product is CASSDTGINTEAFF.

On this clone: Other nucleotide sequences in the sample specify the same CDR3. V usage is TRBV19 and J usage is TRBJ1-5, with a weak D call TRBD1 (5 bases). The CDR3 runs to 13 residues. The V and J ends lost 3 bases and 6 bases respectively, with 9 bases between them. CDR1 LNHDA and CDR2 SQIVND come from the germline V gene (reference sequence). This chain's CDR3 is CASSIGGTQPQHF. The DNA of the CDR3 is TGTGCCAGTAGTATCGGGGGGACTCAGCCCCAGCATTTT.

This clone was observed once. This rearrangement joins TRBV4-1 to TRBJ1-6, with 11 bases identical to TRBD1. V dropped 6 bases and J dropped 10; count of bases not matched to a gene: 11. The CDR3 covers 16 residues. The germline CDR1 and CDR2 sequences are MGHRA and YSYEKL. The CDR3 DNA reads TGCGCCAGCAGAGGGACAGGGGGGCACTCGGACTCACCCCTCCACTTT. Translated, it gives CASRGTGGHSDSPLHF.